Given below is one T cell receptor (beta chain) in context. Its antigen is undetermined. These data are taken from a study of shared clonotypes between healthy human individuals. Study details: Participating donors consisted of a couple of women and a few men aged 18 to 49.

Genomic DNA of every subset was divided equally among multiple immunoSEQ plates. Sequencing was performed with immunoSEQ multiplex PCR; in TCRdb, only in-frame clones are kept and a portion is missing. The sample contains hundreds of thousands of clones, 80% to 95% of which appear only once. General observations from the study: Clonotypes shared by all four donors outscored non-shared clonotypes in generation probability.

Losses at the gene ends were 0 bases for V and 7 bases for J; bases not matched to a gene: 9. CDR1 MNHNY and CDR2 SVGAGI come from the germline V gene (reference sequence). The CDR3 consists of 16 residues. The naive CD8 fraction comprised CD45RO-negative cells positively selected for CCR7 and excluded terminally differentiated effector memory CD45RA+ cells. All donors qualified as healthy HIV-negative adults and had experienced no recent acute infections or vaccinations. The chain couples TRBV6-6 to TRBJ2-1; TRBD2 aligns across 7 bases. Material for sequencing was naive CD8+ T cells sorted from blood. The source is a man aged 25 to 40 in good health. This chain's CDR3 is CASSYSSAGVNNEQFF. CDR3 in DNA: TGTGCCAGCAGTTACTCGTCTGCGGGAGTTAATAATGAGCAGTTCTTC.